Below are 9 T cell receptor beta chains sequenced from a single sample in a study of beta chain features in type 1 diabetes (dated by TCRdb to the late 2010s). Paper-wide results and their limitations: In all four CD4+ subsets, TCRB CDR3 length was moderately but significantly shorter in type 1 diabetes patients.

The library was obtained by the immunoSEQ multiplex PCR assay. The entire amount of isolated RNA was reverse transcribed using the High Capacity cDNA Reverse Transcription Kit, so the sequenced TCRB transcripts were expressed ones. As stored in TCRdb, this immuneACCESS dataset retains in-frame rearrangements with V and J assigned. A fraction of the clones does not appear; measured against another copy, unresolved V genes explain less than half of the discrepancy, and the remainder lacks a known reason. This sample comprises about 160,000 clones, 7% to 9.5% of them detected only once. The ten top clones hold 0.7% of the sample. Their recognized antigens are unknown. Material: central memory CD4+ T cells from blood. The receptors were gathered from a woman aged 25 to 45 with type 1 diabetes.

The rearrangement uses TRBV30 and TRBJ1-1; D ambiguous. Germline CDR1 reads GTSNPN; CDR2 reads SVGIG (reference sequence). Trimming removed 1 base from V and 0 bases from J, with 6 bases in between. The CDR3 runs to 13 residues. This CDR3 is CAWSGHLNTEAFF. CDR3 DNA sequence: TGTGCCTGGAGTGGACATTTGAACACTGAAGCTTTCTTT. Full variable domain (remainder filled in from reference TRBV30 and TRBJ1-1): SQTIHQWPATLVQPVGSPLSLECTVEGTSNPNLYWYRQAAGRGLQLLFYSVGIGQISSEVPQNLSASRPQDRQFILSSKKLLLSDSGFYLCAWSGHLNTEAFFGQGTRLTVV.

This clone was observed a handful of times. The V and J genes are TRBV4-1 and TRBJ1-2; D is perhaps TRBD1 (5 bases). CDR1 is MGHRA and CDR2 is YSYEKL in the germline V gene. The length of the CDR3 is 15 residues. The V and J ends lost 4 bases and 0 bases respectively, with 12 bases between them. CDR3 in DNA: TGCGCCAGCAGCCCGATGGGGGGAGCTAACTATGGCTACACCTTC. As protein: CASSPMGGANYGYTF.

This clone turned up a few times. V gene TRBV5-1 combines with J gene TRBJ2-1; 16 bases map to TRBD2. CDR1 and CDR2 from the germline V gene are SGHRS and YFSETQ. Trimming at V came to 0 bases and at J to 10 bases, leaving 4 bases not matched to a gene. The CDR3 consists of 16 residues. This CDR3 is CASSLAGLAGGREQFF. In nucleotides, the CDR3 is TGCGCCAGCAGCTTGGCGGGACTAGCGGGAGGGCGCGAGCAGTTCTTC.

The sample holds a few counts of this clone. The rearrangement uses TRBV23-1 and TRBJ2-1; 7 bases are a match to TRBD2. TRBV23-1 is classed as an ORF, of uncertain function. The CDR3 is 15 residues long. The V and J ends lost 4 bases and 6 bases, in that order; junction bases with no gene match: 9. The CDR3 region is CASSPRTRGSNEQFF. CDR3 DNA sequence: TGCGCCAGCAGTCCTCGGACTAGAGGGTCCAATGAGCAGTTCTTC.

The genes are TRBV30 and TRBJ1-5; a possible D gene is TRBD1 (5 bases). Germline values: CDR1 GTSNPN, CDR2 SVGIG (reference sequence). CDR3 length equals 13 residues. The ends were cut back, 0 bases at V and 4 bases at J, with 7 bases in the middle. The CDR3 sequence is CAWSVRENQPQHF. The CDR3 bases are TGTGCCTGGAGTGTCAGGGAAAATCAGCCCCAGCATTTT.

The gene calls are TRBV25-1 and TRBJ2-2, with 10 bases matching TRBD2. The CDR3 length is 14 residues. Germline V gene lookup returns CDR1 MGHDK and CDR2 SYGVNS. V gave up 7 bases and J gave up 5 bases; unmatched junction bases: 4. The CDR3 DNA reads as TGTGCCAGCACCCCAGCGGGAGGGACCGGGGAGCTGTTTTTT. It yields the protein CASTPAGGTGELFF.

This clone was observed once. The rearrangement links TRBV11-3 to TRBJ2-1, with D possibly TRBD2 on 7 matching bases. V lost 5 bases and J 8 bases, leaving 13 bases between the germline ends. CDR1 is SGHNT and CDR2 is YENEEA in the germline V gene. The CDR3 runs 13 residues. The DNA for the CDR3 is TGTGCCAGCAGCCCCTCGGGGGGCGATGAGCAGTTCTTC. It yields the protein CASSPSGGDEQFF.

The rearrangement links TRBV6-5 to TRBJ2-7, with D possibly being TRBD1 (6 bases). This CDR3 is built from 13 residues. Trimming pared 6 bases from V and 6 bases from J, leaving 15 bases between. CDR1 MNHEY and CDR2 SVGAGI come from the germline V gene. CDR3 loop: CASRRDIFSEQYF. The CDR3 coding sequence is TGTGCCAGCAGACGGGACATTTTCAGCGAGCAGTACTTC.

The V gene is TRBV11-2, the J gene TRBJ2-1; TRBD2 matches at 11 bases. The trim removed 4 bases at V and 10 bases at J, leaving 6 bases unmatched. Per germline, CDR1 SGHAT and CDR2 FQNNGV. This CDR3 has 14 residues. The CDR3 region is CASSSLAGAGEQFF. CDR3 DNA sequence: TGTGCCAGCAGCTCACTAGCGGGAGCGGGCGAGCAGTTCTTC.